By share, the clone carrying this T cell receptor (beta chain) counts as medium-sized. Its antigen is as yet unknown. The data were taken from a study of tumor-infiltrating lymphocytes in primary liver carcinoma. Study background: Lesions, classed as T1-T3 N0M0, spanned roughly 4 to 10 cm across. Points from the study as a whole: Blood fell significantly below tumors in its top-250-clone fraction (p = 0.039).

A primer matching the constant region was used to make TCR beta cDNA from approximately 0.45 ug of total RNA. Three rounds of nested multiplex PCR with slightly modified ARM-PCR produced TCR beta libraries. In the first two PCR rounds, TRBV1-TRBV30 forward primers were paired with a C-beta reverse primer, and each round lasted roughly 9 cycles. TCRdb reprocessed the multiplex PCR reads with MiXCR, giving one entry per CDR3 protein. Among 37,000 or so distinct CDR3 sequences, around 80% were seen once, and the ten largest hold 35% to 40%. V was cut by 4 bases and J by 4 bases, with 13 bases left in between. Germline assignment: CDR1 SGHKS and CDR2 YYEKEE (reference sequence). The length of the CDR3 is 14 residues. Starting material for RNA and DNA co-extraction consisted of roughly 19-31 mg of unsorted bulk tissue.

The clonotype originates from a man aged 40-55 years with primary liver carcinoma and hepatitis B virus infection. This chain joins TRBV5-5 and TRBJ2-3, with D perhaps given as TRBD1 or TRBD2 (5 bases each). Sequencing was done on a sample of tumor-adjacent normal liver tissue. The CDR3 nucleotides are TGTGCCAGCAGCCCCGAATGGGGGTCAGATACGCAGTATTTT. Translated, it gives CASSPEWGSDTQYF.